This is a list of T cell receptor beta chains from one sample in a study of T cells in Graves' hyperthyroidism and ophthalmopathy. TCRdb processed the multiplex PCR reads anew with MiXCR; each CDR3 protein has one entry. The sample records about 840,000 distinct CDR3 sequences, around 39% being singletons. Sequencing was performed on blood. All receptors come from a man between 18 and 29 years old with Graves' hyperthyroidism. Each CDR3 is given with its conserved first and last residue. A D gene is named only where the DNA matches it firmly. Some rows mark clone size as missing; the rest say once, few, many or name a class of expanded clone.

j_call d_call v_call clone_size cdr3_nt cdr3_aa
TRBJ1-5 . TRBV5-6 few TGTGCCAGCAGCTTGGGAGGGGGTGCACTTCGGCCCCAGCATTTT CASSLGGGALRPQHF
TRBJ1-5 TRBD1 TRBV6-1 . TGTGCCAGCAGTACCGGGACAGGGAACCGCAATCAGCCCCAGCATTTT CASSTGTGNRNQPQHF
TRBJ2-7 . TRBV4-1 few TGCGCCAGCAGCCAAGAATGGAGCAGGGTTGACGAGCAGTACTTC CASSQEWSRVDEQYF
TRBJ2-5 . TRBV12-3/TRBV12-4 . TGTGCCAGCACCGACCGGGCTTTTCCTAGGGGGACCCAGTACTTC CASTDRAFPRGTQYF
TRBJ2-7 . TRBV29-1 . TGCAGCGTTGTACAGGACGAACCATACTTC CSVVQDEPYF
TRBJ2-7 TRBD2 TRBV10-2 . TGCGCCAGCACCAGGACTAGCGACCAGAACGAGCAGTACTTC CASTRTSDQNEQYF
TRBJ1-2 . TRBV12-3/TRBV12-4 many TGTGCCAGCAGTCCGGACCCGTGGGGCTACACCTTC CASSPDPWGYTF
TRBJ1-1 . TRBV10-3 many TGTGCCATCAGTGAGCCAGCGGTTAGCGGCACTGAAGCTTTCTTT CAISEPAVSGTEAFF
TRBJ1-5 . TRBV25-1 many TGTGCCAGCAGTGAGAAAACAGGTGGCAATCAGCCCCAGCATTTT CASSEKTGGNQPQHF
TRBJ1-5 . TRBV10-3 many TGTGCCATCAGTGAGAGGGACAACAATCAGCCCCAGCATTTT CAISERDNNQPQHF
TRBJ2-7 TRBD1 TRBV5-1 . TGCGCCAGCAGCCGGACAGGGGCTTTTAGTTCCTACGAGCAGTACTTC CASSRTGAFSSYEQYF
TRBJ1-1 . TRBV4-2 few TGTGCCAGCAGCCAAGCGGGGGCCGTAGCTTTCTTT CASSQAGAVAFF
TRBJ1-4 . TRBV7-9 . TGTGCCAGCAGCCCGTCGGGGGGTGGAGGTGAAAAACTGTTTTTT CASSPSGGGGEKLFF
TRBJ2-7 TRBD2 TRBV6-6 . TGTGCCAGCGCCTGGGCGGGAGGTGGGTGGGAGCAGTACTTC CASAWAGGGWEQYF
TRBJ2-7 TRBD1 TRBV11-1 . TGTGCCAGCAGCTTAGGAGGACAGGGAACCTACGAGCAGTACTTC CASSLGGQGTYEQYF
TRBJ1-5 TRBD1 TRBV10-3 . TGTGCCATCAGTGAGTCGGCGACAGGGGATAGCAATCAGCCCCAGCATTTT CAISESATGDSNQPQHF
TRBJ1-1 TRBD1 TRBV2 many TGTGCCAGCAGAACCGAGACAGGGGGGACTGAAGCTTTCTTT CASRTETGGTEAFF
TRBJ2-2 TRBD1 TRBV7-6 . TGTGCTAGCAGCCCAATCCCGGGACAGGGGGCCCCGAACACCGGGGAGCTGTTTTTT CASSPIPGQGAPNTGELFF
TRBJ2-2 . TRBV5-4 . TGTGCCAGCAGCTTCAGGGATAGAACCGGGGAGCTGTTTTTT CASSFRDRTGELFF
TRBJ1-5 . TRBV7-9 many TGTGCCAGCAGCCCCCCGACAAGCAATCAGCCCCAGCATTTT CASSPPTSNQPQHF
TRBJ1-3 . TRBV7-9 . TGTGCCAGCAGCCAAGATGTTAGCTCTGGAAACACCATATATTTT CASSQDVSSGNTIYF
TRBJ2-7 TRBD2 TRBV5-1 many TGCGCCAGCAGAGTCGGGGGGGGGTCCTCCTACGAGCAGTACTTC CASRVGGGSSYEQYF
TRBJ2-5 . TRBV7-9 many TGTGCCAGCAGCCTAGACGGGACAGAGACCCAGTACTTC CASSLDGTETQYF
TRBJ2-5 TRBD1 TRBV7-2 few TGTGCCAGCAGCTCCCGACAGGGCGGAGAGACCCAGTACTTC CASSSRQGGETQYF
TRBJ1-6 . TRBV11-2 . TGTGCCAGCAGCTTAGATCCCACCAATTCACCCCTCCACTTT CASSLDPTNSPLHF
TRBJ1-5 TRBD1 TRBV7-6 . TGTGCCAGCAGATGGACAGGTCGGGGCGATCAGCCCCAGCATTTT CASRWTGRGDQPQHF
TRBJ1-1 . TRBV29-1 many TGCAGCGTTGAGAGAAGAGGGTACGGTTTCTTT CSVERRGYGFF
TRBJ1-5 . TRBV7-9 . TGTGCCAGCAGCCACACCGGGGCGAGGGAGCCCCAGCATTTT CASSHTGAREPQHF
TRBJ1-4 TRBD1 TRBV2 . TGTGCCAGCATAGGGACAGGGCCTGAAAAACTGTTTTTT CASIGTGPEKLFF
TRBJ1-2 . TRBV7-2 many TGTGCCAGCAGCTTATTGGGGGTCTCGTATGGCTACACCTTC CASSLLGVSYGYTF
TRBJ2-2 TRBD2 TRBV20-1 few TGCAGTGCTAGAGATCCCCAGCGGGAGGTTACCGGGGAGCTGTTTTTT CSARDPQREVTGELFF
TRBJ1-1 TRBD1 TRBV5-5 . TGTGCCAGCAGCCGACAGGGTTCGGCTTTCTTT CASSRQGSAFF
TRBJ2-3 TRBD1 TRBV10-3 . TGTGCCACCACGACAGGGCGAGAGGTAACAGATACGCAGTATTTT CATTTGREVTDTQYF
TRBJ2-7 . TRBV4-1 . TGCGCCAGCAGCCAAGACAGGGCTTACTACGAGCAGTACTTC CASSQDRAYYEQYF
TRBJ1-6 . TRBV11-2 many TGTGCCAGCAGCTTGCCGCATTCACCCCTCCACTTT CASSLPHSPLHF
TRBJ2-1 . TRBV2 once TGTGCCAGCAGTGGGGACCTAAATGGGAATGAGCAGTTCTTC CASSGDLNGNEQFF
TRBJ2-5 . TRBV18 . TGTGCCAGCTCACCACCGACTAGGCAAGAGACCCAGTACTTC CASSPPTRQETQYF
TRBJ2-5 TRBD2 TRBV7-8 many TGTGCCAGCAGCTTGTGGCCTAGCGGGACCCAAGAGACCCAGTACTTC CASSLWPSGTQETQYF
TRBJ1-2 TRBD1 TRBV12-3/TRBV12-4 many TGTGCCAGCACGGTACAGGGGGCCTATGGCTACACCTTC CASTVQGAYGYTF
TRBJ2-2 TRBD2 TRBV7-2 few TGTGCCAGCAGCCGGGGACTAGCGGGCCTCGGGGAGCTGTTTTTT CASSRGLAGLGELFF